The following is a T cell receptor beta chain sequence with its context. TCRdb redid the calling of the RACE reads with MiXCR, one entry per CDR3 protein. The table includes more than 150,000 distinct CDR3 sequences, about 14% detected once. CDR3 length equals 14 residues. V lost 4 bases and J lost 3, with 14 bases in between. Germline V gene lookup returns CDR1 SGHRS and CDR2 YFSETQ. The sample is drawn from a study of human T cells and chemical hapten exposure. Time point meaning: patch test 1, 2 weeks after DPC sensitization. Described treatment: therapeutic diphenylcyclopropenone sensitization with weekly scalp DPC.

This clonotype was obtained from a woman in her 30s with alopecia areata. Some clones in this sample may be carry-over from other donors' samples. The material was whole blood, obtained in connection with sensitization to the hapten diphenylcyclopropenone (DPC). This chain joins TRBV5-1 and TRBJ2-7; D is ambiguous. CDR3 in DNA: TGCGCCAGCAGCCCCGACGGCCAGCTCTACGAGCAGTACTTC. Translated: CASSPDGQLYEQYF.